Listed here are 28 T cell receptor beta chains from one sample, sequenced in a study of control samples from healthy donors and cancer patients. Clones were read by immunoSEQ multiplex PCR, and TCRdb kept only the in-frame ones, dropping some. This table has 150,000 to 200,000 clones, 90% to 95% appearing once. Sequencing used blood. The receptor set was obtained from a woman aged 30 to 39 in good health.

The chain couples TRBV28 to TRBJ2-1; 7 nucleotides align to TRBD1. After removal of 2 bases from V and 2 bases from J, the junction contained 0 bases not matched to a gene. From germline, CDR1 is MDHEN and CDR2 SYDVKM. This CDR3 has 14 residues. CDR3: CASSLQGAYNEQFF. The DNA for the CDR3 is TGTGCCAGCAGTTTACAGGGGGCCTACAATGAGCAGTTCTTC.

The chain couples TRBV21-1 to TRBJ2-3; TRBD1 is taken as the D call from the table, unchecked against the DNA. TRBV21-1 is deemed a pseudogene. The CDR3 runs 16 residues. The CDR3 DNA reads as TGTGCCAGCAGCAAAGGTCGCCAGGGGGGCACAGATACGCAGTATTTT. Translated, it gives CASSKGRQGGTDTQYF.

Concerning this clone: Other DNA sequences in the same sample also yield this CDR3. V is TRBV6-6 and J is TRBJ2-5, with 12 nucleotides matching TRBD2. Per the germline V gene, CDR1 is MNHNY and CDR2 is SVGAGI (reference sequence). J was trimmed by 1 base and V by 6 bases; bases with no gene match: 3. The CDR3 length is 15 residues. The DNA of the CDR3 is TGTGCCAGCAGCCGGACTAGCGGGACCCAAGAGACCCAGTACTTC. Translation: CASSRTSGTQETQYF.

The chain links TRBV10-3 to TRBJ2-3; 11 nucleotides match TRBD2. There are 14 residues in the CDR3. Losses at the gene ends were 7 bases for V and 3 bases for J; bases not matched to a gene: 3. Germline lookup yields CDR1 ENHRY and CDR2 SYGVKD. Here the CDR3 DNA reads TGTGCCATCAATTTAGCGGGGGGGACAGATACGCAGTATTTT. Residues: CAINLAGGTDTQYF.

The J gene is TRBJ2-5, the V gene TRBV6-2 or TRBV6-3, with D possibly being TRBD1 (6 bases). CDR1 and CDR2 from the germline V gene are MNHEY and SVGEGT. CDR3 size: 12 residues. The germline V and J ends were trimmed by 6 bases and 6 bases, with 11 bases remaining between them. CDR3 sequence reads: CASSTGSKTQYF. The CDR3 DNA is TGTGCCAGCAGCACAGGGAGTAAGACCCAGTACTTC.

This clone was seen a few times. This chain connects TRBV5-4 to TRBJ1-3; no firm D call. Trimming took 2 bases from V and 8 from J, leaving 5 bases between them. The germline V gene encodes CDR1 SGHNT and CDR2 YYREEE (reference sequence). This CDR3 has 11 amino acids. The CDR3 nucleotides read TGTGCCAGCAGCTTATTGGACACCATATATTTT. As protein: CASSLLDTIYF.

The chain carries TRBV7-8 and TRBJ1-3, with a possible D match to TRBD1 (6 bases). Germline values: CDR1 SGHVS, CDR2 FQNEAQ. With 4 bases removed from V and 4 bases from J, the gap between germline ends came to 11 bases. This CDR3 has 14 amino acids. CDR3 coding DNA: TGTGCCAGCAGCTCAGGGGCAGGAGGAAACACCATATATTTT. Encoded protein: CASSSGAGGNTIYF.

A few counts support this clone. This chain joins TRBV6-1 and TRBJ2-1; 10 bases line up with TRBD2. Germline V CDR1 and CDR2: MNHNS, SASEGT. The ends lost 1 base at V and 4 bases at J; junction bases unmatched: 1. The CDR3 has 15 residues. For the CDR3, the DNA is TGTGCCAGCAGTGAAGTAGCGGGAGGTTACAATGAGCAGTTCTTC. Protein product: CASSEVAGGYNEQFF.

V is TRBV6-5 and J is TRBJ1-1; 8 bases are a match to TRBD1. The germline V gene encodes CDR1 MNHEY and CDR2 SVGAGI. V lost 6 bases, J lost 1 base, and 4 bases stayed unmatched. The CDR3 covers 14 residues. The chain's CDR3 is CASRNQGANTEAFF. The CDR3, as DNA: TGTGCCAGCAGGAACCAGGGGGCGAACACTGAAGCTTTCTTT.

The chain joins TRBV15 to TRBJ2-2; 7 bases map to TRBD2. The V gene's germline CDR1 is LNHNV and CDR2 YYDKDF (reference sequence). V lost 1 base to trimming and J lost 4 bases; unmatched junction nucleotides: 3. The CDR3 has 15 amino acids. As DNA, the CDR3 is TGTGCCACCAGCAGAGGGCGGGAGAGCACCGGGGAGCTGTTTTTT. Protein sequence: CATSRGRESTGELFF.

This clone was detected once. The V call is TRBV7-2, the J call TRBJ2-7; possible D gene TRBD1, 6 bases. The CDR3 spans 15 residues. V gave up 0 bases and J gave up 3 bases, with 12 bases separating them. CDR1 is SGHTA, CDR2 FQGNSA, per germline. CDR3 DNA sequence: TGTGCCAGCAGCTTAGCGGCAGGGGTTGGCTACGAGCAGTACTTC. Amino acids: CASSLAAGVGYEQYF.

This clone appeared once. CDR3 loop: CASSPSDGGSGANVLTF. The CDR3 region has the DNA TGTGCCAGCAGCCCATCCGACGGGGGCTCTGGGGCCAACGTCCTGACTTTC. The rearrangement joins TRBV4-2 to TRBJ2-6, with D maybe TRBD2 (6 bases). The CDR3 is 17 residues long. From germline, CDR1 is LGHNA and CDR2 YNFKEQ. Between the trimmed V and J ends, which lost 4 bases and 0 bases, there was a span of 13 bases.

The V call is TRBV2, the J call TRBJ1-1, with unresolved D. The CDR3 contains 13 residues. V lost 3 bases, J lost 4 bases, and 9 bases lay in between. Germline CDR1 is SNHLY and CDR2 is FYNNEI. The CDR3 region is CASSDNRATEAFF. CDR3 DNA sequence: TGTGCCAGCAGTGATAATAGGGCCACTGAAGCTTTCTTT.

The chain joins TRBV7-9 to TRBJ2-3; 8 bases line up with TRBD1. Germline CDR1 and CDR2: SEHNR and FQNEAQ (reference sequence). This CDR3 is 15 amino acids long. J gave up 4 bases and V 1 base, and 4 bases lay outside the gene matches. The CDR3 DNA reads TGTGCCAGCAGCTTAGGCGGGACAGGCCCAGATACGCAGTATTTT. This codes for CASSLGGTGPDTQYF. Full variable domain (missing parts from reference TRBV7-9 and TRBJ2-3): DTGVSQNPRHKITKRGQNVTFRCDPISEHNRLYWYRQTLGQGPEFLTYFQNEAQLEKSRLLSDRFSAERPKGSFSTLEIQRTEQGDSAMYLCASSLGGTGPDTQYFGPGTRLTVL.

This chain links TRBV7-2 with TRBJ2-2; the D gene could be TRBD1 or TRBD2 (5 bases each). Germline CDR1 reads SGHTA; CDR2 reads FQGNSA. The CDR3 is made up of 13 amino acids. With 2 bases removed from V and 5 bases from J, the gap between germline ends came to 6 bases. The CDR3 bases are TGTGCCAGCAGCTTATGGGGGACCGGGGAGCTGTTTTTT. It yields the protein CASSLWGTGELFF.

The rearrangement links TRBV5-1 to TRBJ1-4; 12 nucleotides line up with TRBD1. V dropped 4 bases and J dropped 8; count of bases not matched to a gene: 3. This CDR3 spans 14 amino acids. Looked up from germline, CDR1 is SGHRS and CDR2 is YFSETQ. The CDR3 sequence is CASSAGTGGEKLFF. The CDR3 DNA is TGCGCCAGCAGCGCCGGGACAGGGGGCGAAAAACTGTTTTTT.

The chain is built from TRBV12-3 or TRBV12-4 and TRBJ1-3; no definite D call. The V end lost 5 bases, the J end lost 0 bases, and 5 bases lay between the germline ends. There are 13 residues in the CDR3. CDR3: CASSRASGNTIYF. The CDR3 bases are TGTGCCAGCAGTCGGGCCTCTGGAAACACCATATATTTT.

V is TRBV5-1 and J is TRBJ1-6; 7 positions match TRBD1. This CDR3 is built from 15 residues. The germline gives CDR1 SGHRS, CDR2 YFSETQ. Losses at the gene ends were 4 bases for V and 4 bases for J; bases not matched to a gene: 5. The CDR3 DNA is TGCGCCAGCAGCGAAGGACAGGCTTATAATTCACCCCTCCACTTT. Its translation is CASSEGQAYNSPLHF.

J is TRBJ2-7 and V is TRBV7-2; maybe TRBD2 (5 bases). The CDR3 totals 11 residues. CDR1 is SGHTA and CDR2 is FQGNSA in the germline V gene. V lost 2 bases, J lost 12 bases, and 11 bases lay in between. CDR3 protein: CASSLSDGVYF. Here the CDR3 DNA reads TGTGCCAGCAGCTTATCCGACGGGGTGTACTTC.

The rearrangement links TRBV6-2 or TRBV6-3 to TRBJ1-6, with a weak D call TRBD1 (6 bases). Germline V CDR1 and CDR2: MNHEY, SVGEGT. V was trimmed by 2 bases and J by 9 bases, leaving 14 bases between them. This CDR3 spans 15 amino acids. The CDR3 DNA follows: TGTGCCAGCAGTTACGGGGGGGGGCTGGCTTCACCCCTCCACTTT. This gives the protein CASSYGGGLASPLHF.

J is TRBJ1-2 and V is TRBV12-3 or TRBV12-4; tentatively, D is TRBD1 (5 bases). The CDR3 runs 13 residues. Trimming removed 4 bases at V and 2 bases at J, with 8 bases between. The CDR3 is CASSYRSNYGYTF. CDR3 DNA: TGTGCCAGCAGTTACAGGTCGAACTATGGCTACACCTTC.

This clone was observed a single time. The chain joins TRBV4-1 to TRBJ2-5; no clear D. The CDR3 extends over 16 amino acids. V lost 1 base to trimming and J lost 4 bases, with 16 bases between them. Germline values: CDR1 MGHRA, CDR2 YSYEKL. CDR3 amino acids: CASSQVGRAHRETQYF. CDR3 coding DNA: TGCGCCAGCAGCCAAGTGGGTCGGGCCCACCGAGAGACCCAGTACTTC.

V and J are TRBV6-1 and TRBJ2-7, with D possibly matching TRBD1 (6 bases). V was shortened by 3 bases and J by 2 bases, with 8 bases between the two germline ends. In germline, CDR1 is MNHNS, CDR2 SASEGT. This CDR3 contains 13 residues. The CDR3 here is CASSDRGTYEQYF. CDR3 in DNA: TGTGCCAGCAGTGACAGGGGCACCTACGAGCAGTACTTC.

The rearrangement links TRBV10-2 to TRBJ1-2, with 8 bases lining up with TRBD1. This CDR3 region has 14 residues. Germline-derived CDR1 and CDR2 are WSHSY and SAAADI. The junction had 5 bases not matched to a gene; V was cut back by 0 bases and J by 8 bases. The CDR3 sequence is CASSESGRGLGYTF. CDR3 in DNA: TGCGCCAGCAGTGAGTCGGGCAGGGGGCTCGGCTACACCTTC.

Of note for this clone: Just one base apart from a much larger clone, this may be a read error. Other DNA sequences within the sample encode an identical CDR3. CDR3 in amino acids: CASSLTSTDTQYF. The DNA for the CDR3 is TGCGCCAGCAGCTTGACTAGCACAGATACGCAGTATTTT. The gene calls are TRBV5-1 and TRBJ2-3; D is undetermined. Between the trimmed V and J ends, which lost 1 base and 0 bases, there was a span of 3 bases. This CDR3 is built from 13 residues. Germline V gives CDR1 SGHRS, CDR2 YFSETQ.

This clone has just one count. This chain uses TRBV7-2 with TRBJ1-2; 8 bases agree with TRBD1. CDR3 length: 13 amino acids. The germline CDR1 and CDR2 sequences are SGHTA and FQGNSA. Trimming removed 1 base from V and 5 bases from J; junction bases left unmatched: 0. The CDR3 protein is CASSLDRGYGYTF. As DNA, the CDR3 is TGTGCCAGCAGCTTAGACAGGGGGTATGGCTACACCTTC.

The rearrangement uses TRBV7-6 and TRBJ2-7; TRBD2 matches 8 bases. Germline CDR1 is SGHVS and CDR2 is FNYEAQ. J gave up 5 bases and V 5 bases, and 11 bases lay outside the gene matches. CDR3 length equals 15 residues. The chain's CDR3 is CASSNPGTRGDEQYF. CDR3 nucleotide sequence: TGTGCCAGCAGCAATCCCGGGACTAGAGGCGACGAGCAGTACTTC.

This clone was observed a handful of times. The chain is built from TRBV6-1 and TRBJ1-6, with 11 bases identical to TRBD1. Germline values: CDR1 MNHNS, CDR2 SASEGT. The CDR3 consists of 18 residues. The J segment lost 6 bases and the V segment lost 1 base, leaving 8 bases of the junction unmatched. The CDR3 region is CASSEGTGGVGFNSPLHF. The CDR3 bases are TGTGCCAGCAGTGAAGGGACAGGGGGCGTAGGGTTTAATTCACCCCTCCACTTT.